Listed below are T cell receptor beta chains from one sample, sequenced in a study of blood T cells in healthy people across ages. TCRdb reprocessed the 5' RACE reads with MiXCR, giving one entry per CDR3 protein. The sample holds 600,000 to 1,000,000 distinct CDR3 sequences; 58% are singletons and the top ten take roughly 22%. The sequencing input was blood. The receptors here all came from a man aged 30 to 45 in good health. Both conserved end residues are part of each CDR3.

J gene: TRBJ2-7; V gene: TRBV5-4; CDR3 protein: CASSSGLGTYEQYF
J gene: TRBJ1-2; V gene: TRBV5-6; CDR3 protein: CASSSLNRGGSGGYTF
J gene: TRBJ2-7; V gene: TRBV6-1; CDR3 protein: CASSATSGFSYEQYF
J gene: TRBJ1-2; V gene: TRBV4-3; CDR3 protein: CASSQGRSYGYTF
J gene: TRBJ1-2; V gene: TRBV20-1; CDR3 protein: CSATRAEGFYGYTF
J gene: TRBJ2-5; V gene: TRBV19; CDR3 protein: CASSIGQAIQETQYF
J gene: TRBJ2-5; V gene: TRBV5-1; CDR3 protein: CASSWRDYKETQYF
J gene: TRBJ2-1; V gene: TRBV27; CDR3 protein: CASSSNRGEQFF
J gene: TRBJ2-7; V gene: TRBV7-2; CDR3 protein: CASSRSGLTYEQYF
J gene: TRBJ2-7; V gene: TRBV20-1; CDR3 protein: CSAPAQAGSSYEQYF
J gene: TRBJ1-2; V gene: TRBV10-2; CDR3 protein: CASSEAGRHYGYTF
J gene: TRBJ2-5; V gene: TRBV29-1; CDR3 protein: CSVEMGGYRAQYF
J gene: TRBJ2-1; V gene: TRBV7-9; CDR3 protein: CASSALADTTYNEQFF
J gene: TRBJ1-2; V gene: TRBV12-3/TRBV12-4; CDR3 protein: CASSSQGQGTGGYTF
J gene: TRBJ2-6; V gene: TRBV12-3/TRBV12-4; CDR3 protein: CASSTYAGFGANVLTF
J gene: TRBJ1-1; V gene: TRBV18; CDR3 protein: CASSPSETEAFF
J gene: .; V gene: TRBV7-2; CDR3 protein: CASSLVHSSGEQYF
J gene: TRBJ2-3; V gene: TRBV7-2; CDR3 protein: CASSPRASRDTQYF
J gene: TRBJ2-4; V gene: TRBV6-2/TRBV6-3; CDR3 protein: CASSYQPGLAENIQYF
J gene: TRBJ2-1; V gene: TRBV4-3; CDR3 protein: CASSRHRDKNNEQFF
J gene: TRBJ1-5; V gene: TRBV20-1; CDR3 protein: CSARAGTGWVGQPQHF
J gene: TRBJ2-1; V gene: TRBV11-2; CDR3 protein: CASSLQIYNEQFF
J gene: TRBJ2-5; V gene: TRBV29-1; CDR3 protein: CSIRTGSEIQYF
J gene: TRBJ2-2; V gene: TRBV20-1; CDR3 protein: CSARASIRGEGELFF
J gene: .; V gene: TRBV29-1; CDR3 protein: CSVHGEGGDYEQYF
J gene: TRBJ1-2; V gene: TRBV7-9; CDR3 protein: CASSWSSLNYGYTF
J gene: TRBJ1-5; V gene: TRBV27; CDR3 protein: CAGRGQPQHF
J gene: TRBJ2-3; V gene: TRBV11-1; CDR3 protein: CASSFFGGGADTQYF
J gene: TRBJ2-1; V gene: TRBV25-1; CDR3 protein: CASSEFKATEQFF
J gene: TRBJ2-1; V gene: TRBV7-9; CDR3 protein: CASSPDYNEQFF
J gene: TRBJ2-5; V gene: TRBV6-1; CDR3 protein: CASRPPGPPGETQYF
J gene: TRBJ2-7; V gene: TRBV6-1; CDR3 protein: CASESGVNYEQYF
J gene: TRBJ1-2; V gene: TRBV28; CDR3 protein: CASTAGGQGVYGYTF
J gene: TRBJ1-1; V gene: TRBV29-1; CDR3 protein: CSVVEGANTEAFF
J gene: TRBJ1-1; V gene: TRBV25-1; CDR3 protein: CASSESGGLGNTEAFF
J gene: TRBJ2-3; V gene: TRBV4-2; CDR3 protein: CASSQRDAPSGGTDTQYF
J gene: TRBJ2-7; V gene: TRBV4-2; CDR3 protein: CASSQATGGDSYEQYF
J gene: TRBJ2-3; V gene: TRBV10-3; CDR3 protein: CAISESERTTDTQYF
J gene: TRBJ1-2; V gene: TRBV20-1; CDR3 protein: CSVPSRALPHYYGYTF
J gene: TRBJ2-5; V gene: TRBV15; CDR3 protein: CATSRDIGETETQYF
J gene: TRBJ2-4; V gene: TRBV6-5; CDR3 protein: CASSFNGENIQYF
J gene: TRBJ2-5; V gene: TRBV7-9; CDR3 protein: CASSLRGGRQTQYF
J gene: TRBJ1-2; V gene: TRBV7-2; CDR3 protein: CASSPRTGTGLTGYTF
J gene: TRBJ2-1; V gene: TRBV3-1; CDR3 protein: CASSQDLLVRYNEQFF
J gene: TRBJ2-5; V gene: TRBV6-2/TRBV6-3; CDR3 protein: CASSDLGLQETQYF
J gene: TRBJ2-7; V gene: TRBV30; CDR3 protein: CAWSVGTGGYEQYF
J gene: TRBJ2-3; V gene: TRBV7-2; CDR3 protein: CASSRGGLGDTQYF
J gene: TRBJ1-2; V gene: TRBV13; CDR3 protein: CASSLASIVNGYTF
J gene: TRBJ1-1; V gene: TRBV7-2; CDR3 protein: CASSLEVNLNTEAFF
J gene: .; V gene: TRBV11-1; CDR3 protein: CASSLNSKIRWETQYF
J gene: TRBJ2-3; V gene: TRBV2; CDR3 protein: CASRGQGLAGGFGADTQYF
J gene: TRBJ2-1; V gene: TRBV29-1; CDR3 protein: CSVERGLDEQFF